The sequence of this T cell receptor beta chain was determined in a study of blood T cell repertoires in COVID-19. Overall study: The samples span acute and convalescent COVID-19 from the United States, Italy and Spain. Sources were T cells, B-cell-depleted T cells, or PBMCs; the material itself was cDNA or gDNA.

The authors' processing: Estimates of nucleated cell counts were drawn from the amplification of reference gene primers. Libraries were prepared by immunoSEQ multiplex PCR; TCRdb keeps only in-frame clonotypes and omits some of them. The V and J calls and clone size are taken from that table; D and trimming were inferred from the DNA. The data show about 110,000 clones, roughly 80% seen once. The germline V gene encodes CDR1 SGHRS and CDR2 YFSETQ. The CDR3 totals 15 residues. The ends lost 2 bases at V and 4 bases at J; junction bases unmatched: 2. The sample consisted of peripheral blood. This rearrangement joins TRBV5-1 to TRBJ2-1; TRBD2 matches at 11 bases. The source of this sequence is a woman aged 70-85 years with acute or convalescent COVID-19. In DNA form, the CDR3 reads TGCGCCAGCAGCTTACTAGCGGGGGAATACAATGAGCAGTTCTTC. Translated, it gives CASSLLAGEYNEQFF. Complete variable domain (other parts from reference TRBV5-1 and TRBJ2-1): KAGVTQTPRYLIKTRGQQVTLSCSPISGHRSVSWYQQTPGQGLQFLFEYFSETQRNKGNFPGRFSGRQFSNSRSEMNVSTLELGDSALYLCASSLLAGEYNEQFFGPGTRLTVL.